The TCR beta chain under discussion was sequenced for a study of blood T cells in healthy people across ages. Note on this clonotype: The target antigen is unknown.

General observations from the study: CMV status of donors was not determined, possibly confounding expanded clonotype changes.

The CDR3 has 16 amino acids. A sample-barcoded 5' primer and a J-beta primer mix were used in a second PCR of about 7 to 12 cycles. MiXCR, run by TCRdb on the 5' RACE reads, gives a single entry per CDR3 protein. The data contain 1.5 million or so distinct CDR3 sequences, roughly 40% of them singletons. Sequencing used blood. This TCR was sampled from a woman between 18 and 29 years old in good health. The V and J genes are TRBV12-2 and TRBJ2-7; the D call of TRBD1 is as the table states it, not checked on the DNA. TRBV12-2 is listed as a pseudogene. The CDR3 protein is CASRSQPAGEQYEQYF. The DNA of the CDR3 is TGTGCAAGTCGCTCCCAACCGGCAGGGGAACAGTACGAGCAGTACTTC.